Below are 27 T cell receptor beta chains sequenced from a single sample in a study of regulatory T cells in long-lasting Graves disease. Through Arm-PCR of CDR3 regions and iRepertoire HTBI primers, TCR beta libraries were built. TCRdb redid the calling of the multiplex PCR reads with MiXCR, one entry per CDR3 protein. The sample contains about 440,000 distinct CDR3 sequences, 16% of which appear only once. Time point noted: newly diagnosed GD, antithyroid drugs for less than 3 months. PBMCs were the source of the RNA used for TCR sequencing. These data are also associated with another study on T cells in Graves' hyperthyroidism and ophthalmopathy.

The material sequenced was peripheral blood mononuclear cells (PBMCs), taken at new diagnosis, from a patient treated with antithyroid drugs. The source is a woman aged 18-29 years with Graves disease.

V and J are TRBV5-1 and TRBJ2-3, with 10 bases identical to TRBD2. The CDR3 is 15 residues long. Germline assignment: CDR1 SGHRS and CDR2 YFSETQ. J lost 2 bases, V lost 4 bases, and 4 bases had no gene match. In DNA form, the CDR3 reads TGCGCCAGCAGCGTAGCGGGAGGAATCACAGATACGCAGTATTTT. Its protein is CASSVAGGITDTQYF.

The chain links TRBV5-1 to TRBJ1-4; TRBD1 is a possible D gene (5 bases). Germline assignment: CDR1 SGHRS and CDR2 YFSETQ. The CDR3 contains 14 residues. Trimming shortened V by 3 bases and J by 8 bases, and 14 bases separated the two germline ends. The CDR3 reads CASSSYSPGEKLFF. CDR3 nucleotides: TGCGCCAGCAGCTCCTACAGCCCAGGGGAAAAACTGTTTTTT.

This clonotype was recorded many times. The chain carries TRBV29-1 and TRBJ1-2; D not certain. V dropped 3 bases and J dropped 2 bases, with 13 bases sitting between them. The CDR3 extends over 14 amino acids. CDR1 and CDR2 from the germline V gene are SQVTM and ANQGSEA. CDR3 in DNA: TGCAGCGTTGACCACCAAGTACGGAACTATGGCTACACCTTC. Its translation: CSVDHQVRNYGYTF.

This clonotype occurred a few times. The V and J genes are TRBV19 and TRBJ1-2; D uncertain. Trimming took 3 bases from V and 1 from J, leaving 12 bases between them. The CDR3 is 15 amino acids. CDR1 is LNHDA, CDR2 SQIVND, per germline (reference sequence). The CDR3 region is CASSMRWTHNYGYTF. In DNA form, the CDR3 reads TGTGCCAGTAGTATGAGGTGGACGCATAACTATGGCTACACCTTC.

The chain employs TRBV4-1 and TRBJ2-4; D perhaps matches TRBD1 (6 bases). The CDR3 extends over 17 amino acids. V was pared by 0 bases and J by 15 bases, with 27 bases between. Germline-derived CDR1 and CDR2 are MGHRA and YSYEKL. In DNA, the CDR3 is TGCGCCAGCAGCCAAGATGTCCGGGGTGACAGGCCCTTGGCGCGGTACTTC. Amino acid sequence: CASSQDVRGDRPLARYF.

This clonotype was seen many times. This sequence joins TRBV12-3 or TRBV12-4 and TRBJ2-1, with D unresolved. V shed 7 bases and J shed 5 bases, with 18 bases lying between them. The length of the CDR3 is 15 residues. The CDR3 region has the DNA TGTGCCAGCACCCACGGAGTAAGTCGCAACAATGAGCAGTTCTTC. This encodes CASTHGVSRNNEQFF.

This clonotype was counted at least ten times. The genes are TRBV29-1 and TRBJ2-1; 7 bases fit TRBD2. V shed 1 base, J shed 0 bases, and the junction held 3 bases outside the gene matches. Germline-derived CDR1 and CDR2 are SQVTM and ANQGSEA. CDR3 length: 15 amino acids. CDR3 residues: CSVEGQRDSYNEQFF. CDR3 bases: TGCAGCGTTGAAGGCCAGCGGGACTCCTACAATGAGCAGTTCTTC.

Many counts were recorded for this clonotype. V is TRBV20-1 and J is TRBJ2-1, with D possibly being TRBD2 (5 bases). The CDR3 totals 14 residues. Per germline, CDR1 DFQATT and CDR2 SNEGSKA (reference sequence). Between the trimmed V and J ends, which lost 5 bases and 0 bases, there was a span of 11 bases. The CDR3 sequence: CSAGLANSYNEQFF. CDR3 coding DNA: TGCAGTGCTGGCTTAGCGAACTCCTACAATGAGCAGTTCTTC.

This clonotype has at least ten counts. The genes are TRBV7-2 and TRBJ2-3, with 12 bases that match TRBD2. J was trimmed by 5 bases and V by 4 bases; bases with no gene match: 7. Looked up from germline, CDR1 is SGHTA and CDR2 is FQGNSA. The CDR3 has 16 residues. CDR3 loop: CASSSRTSGNLDTQYF. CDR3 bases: TGTGCCAGCAGCTCCAGGACTAGCGGGAATCTAGATACGCAGTATTTT.

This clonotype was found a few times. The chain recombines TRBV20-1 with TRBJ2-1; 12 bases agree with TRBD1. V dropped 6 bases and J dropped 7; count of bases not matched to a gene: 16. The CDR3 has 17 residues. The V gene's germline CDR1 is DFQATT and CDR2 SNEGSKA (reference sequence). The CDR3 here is CSARDRGLLWVENEQFF. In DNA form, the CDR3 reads TGCAGTGCAAGGGACAGGGGGCTTTTGTGGGTTGAGAATGAGCAGTTCTTC.

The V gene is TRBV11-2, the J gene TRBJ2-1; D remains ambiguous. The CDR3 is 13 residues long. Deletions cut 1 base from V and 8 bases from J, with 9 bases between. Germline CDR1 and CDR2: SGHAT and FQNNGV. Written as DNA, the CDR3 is TGTGCCAGCAGCTTAGCCCGGGTCCATGAGCAGTTCTTC. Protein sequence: CASSLARVHEQFF. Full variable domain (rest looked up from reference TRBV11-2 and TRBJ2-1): EAGVAQSPRYKIIEKRQSVAFWCNPISGHATLYWYQQILGQGPKLLIQFQNNGVVDDSQLPKDRFSAERLKGVDSTLKIQPAKLEDSAVYLCASSLARVHEQFFGPGTRLTVL.

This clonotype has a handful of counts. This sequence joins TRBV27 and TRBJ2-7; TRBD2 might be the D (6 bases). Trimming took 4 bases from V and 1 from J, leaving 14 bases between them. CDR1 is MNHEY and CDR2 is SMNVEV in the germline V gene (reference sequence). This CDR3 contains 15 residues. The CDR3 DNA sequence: TGTGCCAGCAGTTATGCGGGACGGAGTTCCTACGAGCAGTACTTC. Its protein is CASSYAGRSSYEQYF.

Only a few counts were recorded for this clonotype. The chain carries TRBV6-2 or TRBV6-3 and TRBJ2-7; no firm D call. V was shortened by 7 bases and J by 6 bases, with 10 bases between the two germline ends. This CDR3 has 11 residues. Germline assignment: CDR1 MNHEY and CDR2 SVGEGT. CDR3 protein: CASNERGEQYF. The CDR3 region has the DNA TGTGCCAGCAACGAACGCGGCGAGCAGTACTTC.

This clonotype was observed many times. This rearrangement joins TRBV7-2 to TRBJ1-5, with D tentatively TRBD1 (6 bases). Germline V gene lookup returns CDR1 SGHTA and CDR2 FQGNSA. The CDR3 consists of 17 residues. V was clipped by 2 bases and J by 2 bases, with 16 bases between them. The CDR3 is CASSLSATGLGNQPQHF. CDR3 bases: TGTGCCAGCAGCTTATCGGCGACAGGTTTGGGCAATCAGCCCCAGCATTTT.

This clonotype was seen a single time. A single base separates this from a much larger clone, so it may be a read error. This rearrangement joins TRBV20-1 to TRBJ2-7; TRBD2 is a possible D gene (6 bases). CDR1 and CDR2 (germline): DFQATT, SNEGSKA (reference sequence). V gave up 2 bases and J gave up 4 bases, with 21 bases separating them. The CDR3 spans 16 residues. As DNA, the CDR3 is TGCAGTGCTAGACCTTCTAGCAGGAGGGCCACATACGAGCAGTACTTC. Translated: CSARPSSRRATYEQYF.

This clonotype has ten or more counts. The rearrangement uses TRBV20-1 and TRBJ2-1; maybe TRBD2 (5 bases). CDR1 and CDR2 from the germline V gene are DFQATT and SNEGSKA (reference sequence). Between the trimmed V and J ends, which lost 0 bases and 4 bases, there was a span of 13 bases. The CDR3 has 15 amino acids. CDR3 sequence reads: CSARDRNSAYNEQFF. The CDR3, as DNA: TGCAGTGCTAGAGATCGAAATAGCGCGTACAATGAGCAGTTCTTC.

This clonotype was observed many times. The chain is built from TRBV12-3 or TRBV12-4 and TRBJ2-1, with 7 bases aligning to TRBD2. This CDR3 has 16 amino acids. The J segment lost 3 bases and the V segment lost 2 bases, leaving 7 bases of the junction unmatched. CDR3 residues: CASSLWRSSGYNEQFF. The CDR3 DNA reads TGTGCCAGCAGTTTATGGCGGTCTAGCGGCTACAATGAGCAGTTCTTC.

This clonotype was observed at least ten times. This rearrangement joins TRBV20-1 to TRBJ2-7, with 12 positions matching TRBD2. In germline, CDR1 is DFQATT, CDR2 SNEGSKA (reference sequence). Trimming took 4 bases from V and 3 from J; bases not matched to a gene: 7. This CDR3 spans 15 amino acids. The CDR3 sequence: CSATPGLAGYYEQYF. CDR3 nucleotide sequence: TGCAGTGCTACGCCTGGACTAGCGGGATACTACGAGCAGTACTTC.

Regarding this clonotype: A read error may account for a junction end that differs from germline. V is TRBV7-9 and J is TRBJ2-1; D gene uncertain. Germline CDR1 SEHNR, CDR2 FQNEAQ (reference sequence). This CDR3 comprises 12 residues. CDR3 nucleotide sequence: TGCGCCAGCAGCCAAGTTCCCAATGAGCAGTTCTTC. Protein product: CASSQVPNEQFF.

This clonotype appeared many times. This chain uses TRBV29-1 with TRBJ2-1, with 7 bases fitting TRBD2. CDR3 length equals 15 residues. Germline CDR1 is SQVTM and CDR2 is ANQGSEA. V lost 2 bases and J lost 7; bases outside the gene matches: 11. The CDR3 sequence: CSVESVGGRHNEQFF. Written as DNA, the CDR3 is TGCAGCGTTGAATCGGTAGGCGGGAGACATAATGAGCAGTTCTTC.

The CDR3 DNA sequence: TGCGCCAGCAGCTTGGCCGGGACCGTCGAGATGAGCTACACCTTC. It translates to CASSLAGTVEMSYTF. J is TRBJ1-2 and V is TRBV5-1; TRBD1 is a possible D gene (5 bases). Trimming removed 0 bases from V and 9 bases from J, with 18 bases in between. The CDR3 is 15 residues long. CDR1 and CDR2 from the germline V gene are SGHRS and YFSETQ.

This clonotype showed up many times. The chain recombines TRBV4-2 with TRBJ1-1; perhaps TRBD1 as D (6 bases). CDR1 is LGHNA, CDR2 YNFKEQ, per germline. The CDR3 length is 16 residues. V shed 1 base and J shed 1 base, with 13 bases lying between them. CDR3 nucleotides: TGTGCCAGCAGCCAAGGGCAGGGGCTAGGGAACACTGAAGCTTTCTTT. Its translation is CASSQGQGLGNTEAFF.

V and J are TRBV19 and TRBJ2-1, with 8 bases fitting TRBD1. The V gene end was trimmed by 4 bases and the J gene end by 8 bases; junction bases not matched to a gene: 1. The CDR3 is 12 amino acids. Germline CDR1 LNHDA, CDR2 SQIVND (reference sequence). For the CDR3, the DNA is TGTGCCAGTAGTAGGACAGGGCATGAGCAGTTCTTC. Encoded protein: CASSRTGHEQFF.

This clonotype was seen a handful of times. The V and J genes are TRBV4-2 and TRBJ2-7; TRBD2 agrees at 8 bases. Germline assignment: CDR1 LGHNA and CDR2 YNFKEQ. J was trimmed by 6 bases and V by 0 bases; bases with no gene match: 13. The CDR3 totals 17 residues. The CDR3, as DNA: TGTGCCAGCAGCCAAGATCTAACTCGACTAGCGATCGGCGAGCAGTACTTC. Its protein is CASSQDLTRLAIGEQYF.

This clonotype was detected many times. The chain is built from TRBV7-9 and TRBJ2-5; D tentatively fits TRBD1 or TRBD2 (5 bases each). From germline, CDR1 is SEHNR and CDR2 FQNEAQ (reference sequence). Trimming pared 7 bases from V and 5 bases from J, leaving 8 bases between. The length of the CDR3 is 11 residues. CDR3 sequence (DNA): TGTGCCAGCATCGAGGGGGAGACCCAGTACTTC. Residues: CASIEGETQYF. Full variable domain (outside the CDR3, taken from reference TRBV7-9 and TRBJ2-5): DTGVSQNPRHKITKRGQNVTFRCDPISEHNRLYWYRQTLGQGPEFLTYFQNEAQLEKSRLLSDRFSAERPKGSFSTLEIQRTEQGDSAMYLCASIEGETQYFGPGTRLLVL.

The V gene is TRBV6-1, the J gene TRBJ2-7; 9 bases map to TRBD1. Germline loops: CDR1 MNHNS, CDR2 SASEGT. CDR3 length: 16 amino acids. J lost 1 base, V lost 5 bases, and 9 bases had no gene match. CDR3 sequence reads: CASSPGTGLISYEQYF. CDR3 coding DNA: TGTGCCAGCAGTCCCGGGACAGGGTTAATTTCCTACGAGCAGTACTTC.

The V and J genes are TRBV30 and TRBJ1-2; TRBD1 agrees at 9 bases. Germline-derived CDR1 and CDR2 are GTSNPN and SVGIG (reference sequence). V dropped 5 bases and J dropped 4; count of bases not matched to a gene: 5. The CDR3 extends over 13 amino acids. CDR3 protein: CAWSTGGIYGYTF. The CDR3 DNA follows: TGTGCCTGGTCTACAGGGGGCATCTATGGCTACACCTTC. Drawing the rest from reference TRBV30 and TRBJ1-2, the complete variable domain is SQTIHQWPATLVQPVGSPLSLECTVEGTSNPNLYWYRQAAGRGLQLLFYSVGIGQISSEVPQNLSASRPQDRQFILSSKKLLLSDSGFYLCAWSTGGIYGYTFGSGTRLTVV.